This T cell receptor (beta chain) was found in a study of PD-1 blockade in classical Hodgkin lymphoma. The study's findings and limits: Any patient who commenced nivolumab under 1 year after ASCT was excluded.

Brentuximab vedotin exposure varied, and every patient relapsed after autologous stem cell transplantation. The ends lost 6 bases at V and 0 bases at J; junction bases unmatched: 8. In germline, CDR1 is MNHEY, CDR2 SMNVEV (reference sequence). The CDR3 has 17 amino acids. Worth noting for this clone: Its antigen is unidentified.

Sequencing was performed with immunoSEQ multiplex PCR; in TCRdb, only in-frame clones are kept and a portion is missing. The table has roughly 40,000 clones, around 87% seen once. The V gene is TRBV27, the J gene TRBJ1-6, with TRBD1 matching 7 bases. The TCR sequence derives from a human donor with classical Hodgkin lymphoma. The sample was peripheral blood mononuclear cells (PBMCs), taken at baseline. The CDR3 spells CASRARTGSSYNSPLHF. The CDR3 DNA reads as TGTGCCAGCAGGGCCCGGACAGGAAGCTCCTATAATTCACCCCTCCACTTT.